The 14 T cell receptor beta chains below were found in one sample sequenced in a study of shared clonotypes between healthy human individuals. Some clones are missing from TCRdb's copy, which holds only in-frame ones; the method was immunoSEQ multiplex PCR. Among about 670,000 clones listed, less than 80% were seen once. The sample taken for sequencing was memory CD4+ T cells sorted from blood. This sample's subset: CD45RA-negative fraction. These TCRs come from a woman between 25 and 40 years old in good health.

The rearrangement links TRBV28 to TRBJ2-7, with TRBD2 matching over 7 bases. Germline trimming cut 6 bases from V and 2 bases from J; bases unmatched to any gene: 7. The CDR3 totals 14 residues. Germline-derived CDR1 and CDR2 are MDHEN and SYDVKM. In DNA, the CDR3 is TGTGCCAGCAGGGGCGCGGGGGTGACCTACGAGCAGTACTTC. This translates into CASRGAGVTYEQYF.

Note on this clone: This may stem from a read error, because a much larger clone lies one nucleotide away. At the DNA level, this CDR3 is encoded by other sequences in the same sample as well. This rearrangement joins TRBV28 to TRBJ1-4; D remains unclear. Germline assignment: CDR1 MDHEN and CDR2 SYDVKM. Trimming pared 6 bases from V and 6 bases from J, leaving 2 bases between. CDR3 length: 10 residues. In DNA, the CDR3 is TGTGCCAGCAGGGATGAAAAACTGTTTTTT. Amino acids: CASRDEKLFF.

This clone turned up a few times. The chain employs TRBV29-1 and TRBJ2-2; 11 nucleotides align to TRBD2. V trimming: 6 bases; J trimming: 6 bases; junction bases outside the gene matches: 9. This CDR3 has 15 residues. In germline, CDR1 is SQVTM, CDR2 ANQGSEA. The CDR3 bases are TGCAGCGTGGGGACTAGCGGCCGTCTCGCCGGGGAGCTGTTTTTT. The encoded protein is CSVGTSGRLAGELFF.

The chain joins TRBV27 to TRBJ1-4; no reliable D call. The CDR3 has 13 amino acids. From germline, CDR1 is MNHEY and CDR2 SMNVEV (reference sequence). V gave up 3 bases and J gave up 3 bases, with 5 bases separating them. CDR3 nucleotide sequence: TGTGCCAGCAGTTTCGCATCTAATGAAAAACTGTTTTTT. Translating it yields CASSFASNEKLFF.

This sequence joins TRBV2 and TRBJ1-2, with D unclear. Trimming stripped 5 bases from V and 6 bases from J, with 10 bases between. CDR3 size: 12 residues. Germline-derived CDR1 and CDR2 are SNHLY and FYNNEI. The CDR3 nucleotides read TGTGCCAGCAGTTACCCTGTGAATGGCTACACCTTC. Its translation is CASSYPVNGYTF.

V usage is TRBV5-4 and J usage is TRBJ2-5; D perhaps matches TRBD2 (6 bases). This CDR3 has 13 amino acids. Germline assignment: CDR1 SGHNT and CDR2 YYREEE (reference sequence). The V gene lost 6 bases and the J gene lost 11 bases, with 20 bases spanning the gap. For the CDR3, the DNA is TGTGCCAGCAACATGATGCGGGAATTGAAGCAGTACTTC. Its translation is CASNMMRELKQYF.

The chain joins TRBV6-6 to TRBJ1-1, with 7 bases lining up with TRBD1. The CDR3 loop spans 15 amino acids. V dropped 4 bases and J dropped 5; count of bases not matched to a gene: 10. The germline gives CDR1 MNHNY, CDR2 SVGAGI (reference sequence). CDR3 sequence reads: CASSSPSRGDTEAFF. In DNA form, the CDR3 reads TGTGCCAGCAGTTCCCCTTCCAGGGGGGATACTGAAGCTTTCTTT.

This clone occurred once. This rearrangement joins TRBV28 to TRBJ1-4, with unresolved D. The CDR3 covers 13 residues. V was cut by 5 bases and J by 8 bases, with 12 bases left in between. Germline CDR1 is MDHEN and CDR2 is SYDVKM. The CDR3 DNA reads TGTGCCAGCAGTCTCGGACGGTTAGAAAAACTGTTTTTT. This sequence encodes CASSLGRLEKLFF. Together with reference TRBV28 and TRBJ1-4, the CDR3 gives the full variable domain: DVKVTQSSRYLVKRTGEKVFLECVQDMDHENMFWYRQDPGLGLRLIYFSYDVKMKEKGDIPEGYSVSREKKERFSLILESASTNQTSMYLCASSLGRLEKLFFGSGTQLSVL.

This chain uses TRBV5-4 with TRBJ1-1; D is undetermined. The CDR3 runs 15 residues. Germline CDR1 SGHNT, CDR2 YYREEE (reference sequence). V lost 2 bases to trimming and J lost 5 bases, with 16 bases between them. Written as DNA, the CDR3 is TGTGCCAGCAGCTTTCGAACGGGCGATAGGACTGAAGCTTTCTTT. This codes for CASSFRTGDRTEAFF. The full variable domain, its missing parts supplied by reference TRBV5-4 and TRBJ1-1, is ETGVTQSPTHLIKTRGQQVTLRCSSQSGHNTVSWYQQALGQGPQFIFQYYREEENGRGNFPPRFSGLQFPNYSSELNVNALELDDSALYLCASSFRTGDRTEAFFGQGTRLTVV.

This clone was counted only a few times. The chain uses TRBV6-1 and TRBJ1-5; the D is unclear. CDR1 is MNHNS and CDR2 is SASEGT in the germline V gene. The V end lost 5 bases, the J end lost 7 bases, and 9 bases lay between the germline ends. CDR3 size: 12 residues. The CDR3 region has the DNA TGTGCCAGCAGTCACCGTTGGCAGCCCCAGCATTTT. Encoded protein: CASSHRWQPQHF.

The CDR3 region has the DNA TGTGCCAGCCAAGTAGGGGGGAGGGCCAGCGAGCAGTACTTC. Translating it yields CASQVGGRASEQYF. The chain links TRBV28 to TRBJ2-7, with a tentative D call TRBD2 (7 bases). The CDR3 spans 14 residues. The germline V and J ends were trimmed by 8 bases and 6 bases, with 20 bases remaining between them. Germline V lookup: CDR1 MDHEN, CDR2 SYDVKM.

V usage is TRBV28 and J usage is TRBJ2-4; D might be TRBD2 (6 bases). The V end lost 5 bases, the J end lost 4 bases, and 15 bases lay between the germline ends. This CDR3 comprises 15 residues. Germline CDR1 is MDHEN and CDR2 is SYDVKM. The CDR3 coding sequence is TGTGCCAGCAGTCCGGCCGGGACTCTTAAAAACATTCAGTACTTC. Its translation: CASSPAGTLKNIQYF.

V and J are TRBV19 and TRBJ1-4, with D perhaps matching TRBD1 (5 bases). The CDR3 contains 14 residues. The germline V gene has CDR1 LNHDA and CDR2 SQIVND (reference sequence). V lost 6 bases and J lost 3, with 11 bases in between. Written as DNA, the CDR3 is TGTGCCAGTAGCCCCCCAGGGTCTAATGAAAAACTGTTTTTT. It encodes CASSPPGSNEKLFF. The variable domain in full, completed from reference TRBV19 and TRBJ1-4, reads DGGITQSPKYLFRKEGQNVTLSCEQNLNHDAMYWYRQDPGQGLRLIYYSQIVNDFQKGDIAEGYSVSREKKESFPLTVTSAQKNPTAFYLCASSPPGSNEKLFFGSGTQLSVL.

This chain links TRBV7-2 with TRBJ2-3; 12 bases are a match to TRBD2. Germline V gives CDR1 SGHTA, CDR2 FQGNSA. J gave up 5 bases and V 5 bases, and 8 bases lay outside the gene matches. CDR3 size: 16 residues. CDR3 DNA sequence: TGTGCCAGCAGCCCCGAACTAGCGGGAGGTTTAGATACGCAGTATTTT. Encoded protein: CASSPELAGGLDTQYF.